The clone carrying this T cell receptor (beta chain) occurred a few times. This sample is part of a study of early T cells in non-severe SARS-CoV-2 infection. Study as a whole: Sequencing was performed on bulk RNA from unsorted whole blood, leaving chains unpaired.

Unique molecular identifiers were attached to individual cDNA molecules. TCRdb passed the 5' RACE reads through MiXCR, listing each CDR3 protein once. The profile shows roughly 50,000 distinct CDR3 sequences, around 5.2% of them singletons. The CDR3 totals 15 residues. The V gene lost 0 bases and the J gene lost 0 bases, with 7 bases spanning the gap. The germline V gene has CDR1 SGDLS and CDR2 YYNGEE. The sample taken for sequencing was whole blood. The sequence derives from an adult who was a healthcare worker with PCR-confirmed SARS-CoV-2 infection or an uninfected control (not recorded which). The rearrangement links TRBV9 to TRBJ2-1; the D call may be TRBD1 or TRBD2 (5 bases each). Written as DNA, the CDR3 is TGTGCCAGCAGCGTAGATGGGGGCTCCTACAATGAGCAGTTCTTC. This sequence encodes CASSVDGGSYNEQFF.